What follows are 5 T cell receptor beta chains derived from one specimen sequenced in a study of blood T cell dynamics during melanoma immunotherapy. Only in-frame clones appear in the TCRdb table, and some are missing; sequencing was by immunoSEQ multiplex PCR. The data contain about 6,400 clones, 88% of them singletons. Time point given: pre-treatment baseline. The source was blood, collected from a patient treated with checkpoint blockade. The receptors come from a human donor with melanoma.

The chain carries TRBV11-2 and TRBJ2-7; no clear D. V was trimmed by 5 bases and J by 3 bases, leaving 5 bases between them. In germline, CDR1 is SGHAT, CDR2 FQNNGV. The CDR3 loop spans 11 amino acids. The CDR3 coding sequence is TGTGCCAGCAGCCATGGCTACGAGCAGTACTTC. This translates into CASSHGYEQYF.

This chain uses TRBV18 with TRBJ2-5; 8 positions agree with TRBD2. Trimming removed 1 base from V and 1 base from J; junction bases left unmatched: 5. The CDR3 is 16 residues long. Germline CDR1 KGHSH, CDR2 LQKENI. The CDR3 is CASSPRGGIIQETQYF. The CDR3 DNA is TGTGCCAGCTCACCACGCGGGGGGATTATCCAAGAGACCCAGTACTTC.

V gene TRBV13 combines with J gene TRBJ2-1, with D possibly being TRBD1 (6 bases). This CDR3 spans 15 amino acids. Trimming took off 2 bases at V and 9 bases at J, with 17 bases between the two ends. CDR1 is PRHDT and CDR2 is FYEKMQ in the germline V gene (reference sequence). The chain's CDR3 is CASSLRRQGMAEQFF. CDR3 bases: TGTGCCAGCAGCTTAAGACGGCAGGGGATGGCTGAGCAGTTCTTC.

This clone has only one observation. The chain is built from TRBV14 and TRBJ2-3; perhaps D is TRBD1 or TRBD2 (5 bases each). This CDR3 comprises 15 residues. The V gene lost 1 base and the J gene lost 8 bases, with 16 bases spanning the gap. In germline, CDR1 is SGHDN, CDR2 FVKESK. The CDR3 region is CASSQVGAGRSTQYF. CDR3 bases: TGTGCCAGCAGCCAAGTCGGGGCAGGACGTAGTACGCAGTATTTT. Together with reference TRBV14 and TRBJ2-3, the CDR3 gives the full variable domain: EAGVTQFPSHSVIEKGQTVTLRCDPISGHDNLYWYRRVMGKEIKFLLHFVKESKQDESGMPNNRFLAERTGGTYSTLKVQPAELEDSGVYFCASSQVGAGRSTQYFGPGTRLTVL.

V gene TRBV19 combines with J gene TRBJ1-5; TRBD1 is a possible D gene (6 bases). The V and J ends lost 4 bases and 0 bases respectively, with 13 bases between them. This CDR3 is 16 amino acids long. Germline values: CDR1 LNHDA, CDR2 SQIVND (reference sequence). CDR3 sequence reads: CASSTQRTVSNQPQHF. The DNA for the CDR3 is TGTGCCAGTAGTACACAAAGGACAGTTAGCAATCAGCCCCAGCATTTT.